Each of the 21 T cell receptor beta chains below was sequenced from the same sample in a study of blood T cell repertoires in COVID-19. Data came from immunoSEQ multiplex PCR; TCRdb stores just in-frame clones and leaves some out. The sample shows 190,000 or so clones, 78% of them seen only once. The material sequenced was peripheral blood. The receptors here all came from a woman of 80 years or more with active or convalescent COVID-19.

Written as DNA, the CDR3 is TGTGCCAGCAGCCAAGTCTCCCAAGAGACCCAGTACTTC. Its translation is CASSQVSQETQYF. This chain joins TRBV3-1 (or the pseudogene TRBV3-2) and TRBJ2-5; D remains ambiguous. The V gene lost 1 base and the J gene lost 1 base, with 4 bases spanning the gap. CDR3 length equals 13 residues. Germline loops: CDR1 LGHDT, CDR2 YNNKEL (reference sequence).

The chain's CDR3 is CASSPGQDRTEAFF. CDR3 nucleotide sequence: TGTGCCAGCAGCCCGGGGCAGGACAGGACTGAAGCTTTCTTT. The genes are TRBV5-5 and TRBJ1-1; 7 bases are shared with TRBD1. The V and J ends lost 4 bases and 5 bases, in that order; junction bases with no gene match: 8. Per germline, CDR1 SGHKS and CDR2 YYEKEE (reference sequence). CDR3 size: 14 residues.

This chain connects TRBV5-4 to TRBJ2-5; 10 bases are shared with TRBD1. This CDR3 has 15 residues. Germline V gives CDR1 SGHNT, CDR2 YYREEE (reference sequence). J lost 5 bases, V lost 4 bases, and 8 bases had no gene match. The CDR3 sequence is CASSARQGAGETQYF. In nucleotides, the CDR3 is TGTGCCAGCAGCGCAAGACAGGGGGCGGGGGAGACCCAGTACTTC.

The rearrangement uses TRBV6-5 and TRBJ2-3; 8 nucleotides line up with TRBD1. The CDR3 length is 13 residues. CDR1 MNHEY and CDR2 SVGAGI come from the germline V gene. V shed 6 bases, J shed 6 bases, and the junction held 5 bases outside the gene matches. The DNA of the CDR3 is TGTGCCAGCAGCCGGACAGGGTGGGATACGCAGTATTTT. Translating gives CASSRTGWDTQYF.

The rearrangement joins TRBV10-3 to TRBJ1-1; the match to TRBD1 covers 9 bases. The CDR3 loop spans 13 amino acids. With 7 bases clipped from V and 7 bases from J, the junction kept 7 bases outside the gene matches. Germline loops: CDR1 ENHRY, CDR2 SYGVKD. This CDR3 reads CAINLGQGDEAFF. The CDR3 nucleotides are TGTGCCATCAACTTGGGACAGGGCGATGAAGCTTTCTTT.

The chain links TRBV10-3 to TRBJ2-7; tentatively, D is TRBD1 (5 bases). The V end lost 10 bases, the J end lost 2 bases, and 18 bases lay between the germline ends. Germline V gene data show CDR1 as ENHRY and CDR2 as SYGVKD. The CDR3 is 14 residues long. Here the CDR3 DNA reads TGTGCCACCGAAGAGACAGACTCTACCTACGAGCAGTACTTC. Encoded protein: CATEETDSTYEQYF.

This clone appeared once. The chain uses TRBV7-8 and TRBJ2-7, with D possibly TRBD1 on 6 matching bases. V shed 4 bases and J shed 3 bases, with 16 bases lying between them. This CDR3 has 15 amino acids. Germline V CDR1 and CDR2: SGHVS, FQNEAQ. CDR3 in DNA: TGTGCCAGCAGCTCGGGACATGGGCCGGGCTACGAGCAGTACTTC. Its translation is CASSSGHGPGYEQYF.

CDR3: CASSPEGQGAYGYTF. The CDR3 DNA reads as TGTGCCAGCAGTCCCGAGGGACAGGGGGCTTATGGCTACACCTTC. The chain has TRBV28 and TRBJ1-2; 12 bases map to TRBD1. This CDR3 has 15 residues. V shed 5 bases and J 5 bases; nucleotides not matched to a gene: 6. Per germline, CDR1 MDHEN and CDR2 SYDVKM.

For the CDR3, the DNA is TGTGCCACCAGCAGAGGAGACACGATCGGTCAGCCCCAGCATTTT. Encoded protein: CATSRGDTIGQPQHF. The chain uses TRBV15 and TRBJ1-5; D gene unclear. The germline gives CDR1 LNHNV, CDR2 YYDKDF (reference sequence). Trimming pared 1 base from V and 6 bases from J, leaving 13 bases between. CDR3 length: 15 amino acids.

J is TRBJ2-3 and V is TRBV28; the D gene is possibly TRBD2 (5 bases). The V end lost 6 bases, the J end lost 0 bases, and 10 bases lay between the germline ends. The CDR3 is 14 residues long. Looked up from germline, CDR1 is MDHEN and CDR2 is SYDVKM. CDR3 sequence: CASSSPGSTDTQYF. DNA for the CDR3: TGTGCCAGCAGCTCACCGGGGAGCACAGATACGCAGTATTTT. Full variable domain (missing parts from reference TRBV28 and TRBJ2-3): DVKVTQSSRYLVKRTGEKVFLECVQDMDHENMFWYRQDPGLGLRLIYFSYDVKMKEKGDIPEGYSVSREKKERFSLILESASTNQTSMYLCASSSPGSTDTQYFGPGTRLTVL.

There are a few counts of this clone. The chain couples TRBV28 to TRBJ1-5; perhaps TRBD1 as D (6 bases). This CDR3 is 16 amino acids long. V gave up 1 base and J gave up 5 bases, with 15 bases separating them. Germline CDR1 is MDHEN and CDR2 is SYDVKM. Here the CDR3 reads CASSLLQGTRDQPQHF. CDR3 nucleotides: TGTGCCAGCAGTTTATTACAGGGTACGCGGGATCAGCCCCAGCATTTT.

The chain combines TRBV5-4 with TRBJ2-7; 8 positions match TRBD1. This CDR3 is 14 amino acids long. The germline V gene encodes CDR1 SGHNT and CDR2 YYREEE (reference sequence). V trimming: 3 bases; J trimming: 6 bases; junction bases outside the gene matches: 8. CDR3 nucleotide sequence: TGTGCCAGCAGCTCAGGACAGGGTTTCGCCGAGCAGTACTTC. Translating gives CASSSGQGFAEQYF.

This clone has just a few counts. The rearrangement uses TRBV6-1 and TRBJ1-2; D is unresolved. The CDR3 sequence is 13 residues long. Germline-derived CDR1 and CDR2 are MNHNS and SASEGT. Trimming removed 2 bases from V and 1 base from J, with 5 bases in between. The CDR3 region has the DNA TGTGCCAGCAGTGAAAACAATAACTATGGCTACACCTTC. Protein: CASSENNNYGYTF.

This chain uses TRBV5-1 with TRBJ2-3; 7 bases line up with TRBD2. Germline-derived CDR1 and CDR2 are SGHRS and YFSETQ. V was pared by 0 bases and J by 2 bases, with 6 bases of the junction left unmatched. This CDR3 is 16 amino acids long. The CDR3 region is CASSLGPSGATDTQYF. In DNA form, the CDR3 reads TGCGCCAGCAGCTTGGGCCCTAGCGGTGCCACAGATACGCAGTATTTT.

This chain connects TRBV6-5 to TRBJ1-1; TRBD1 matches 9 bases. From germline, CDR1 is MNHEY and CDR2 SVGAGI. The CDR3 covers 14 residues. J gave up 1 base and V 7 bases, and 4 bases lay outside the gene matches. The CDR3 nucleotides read TGTGCCAGCATTAGACAGGGGGGGAACACTGAAGCTTTCTTT. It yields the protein CASIRQGGNTEAFF.

The CDR3 spells CAWSVPGGISSPLHF. CDR3 in DNA: TGTGCCTGGAGTGTACCAGGGGGCATCTCCTCACCCCTCCACTTT. This sequence joins TRBV30 and TRBJ1-6; 8 bases line up with TRBD1. J gave up 10 bases and V 0 bases, and 8 bases lay outside the gene matches. The germline V gene has CDR1 GTSNPN and CDR2 SVGIG (reference sequence). This CDR3 is 15 amino acids long.

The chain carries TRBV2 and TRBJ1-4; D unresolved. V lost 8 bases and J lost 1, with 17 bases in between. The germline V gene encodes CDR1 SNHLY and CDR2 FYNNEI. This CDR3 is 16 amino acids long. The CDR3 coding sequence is TGTGCCAGCGACAAGTATTCGGCACTAACTAATGAAAAACTGTTTTTT. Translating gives CASDKYSALTNEKLFF.

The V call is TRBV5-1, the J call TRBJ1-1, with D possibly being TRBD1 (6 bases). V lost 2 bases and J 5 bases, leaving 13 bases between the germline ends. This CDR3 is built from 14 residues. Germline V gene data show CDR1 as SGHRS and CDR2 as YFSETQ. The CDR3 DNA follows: TGCGCCAGCAGCTTTCAGGGAAGGGGGACTGAAGCTTTCTTT. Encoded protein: CASSFQGRGTEAFF.

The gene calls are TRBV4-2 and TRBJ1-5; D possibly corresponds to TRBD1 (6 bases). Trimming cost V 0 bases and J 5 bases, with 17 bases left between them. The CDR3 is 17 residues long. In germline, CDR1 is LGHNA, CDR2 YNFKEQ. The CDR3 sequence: CASSQDQGQGRDQPQHF. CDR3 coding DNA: TGTGCCAGCAGCCAAGATCAGGGGCAGGGGAGAGATCAGCCCCAGCATTTT.

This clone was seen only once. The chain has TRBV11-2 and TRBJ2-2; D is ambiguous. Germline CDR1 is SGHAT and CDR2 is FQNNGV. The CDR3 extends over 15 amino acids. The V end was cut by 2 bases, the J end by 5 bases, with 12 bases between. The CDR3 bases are TGTGCCAGCAGCTTAAGCAGGATGGCAACCGGGGAGCTGTTTTTT. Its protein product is CASSLSRMATGELFF.

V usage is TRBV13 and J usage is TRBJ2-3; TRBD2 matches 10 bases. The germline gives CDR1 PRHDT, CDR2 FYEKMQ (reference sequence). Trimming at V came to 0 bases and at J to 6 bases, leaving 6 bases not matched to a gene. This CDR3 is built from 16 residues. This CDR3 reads CASSLGGLALWDTQYF. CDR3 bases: TGTGCCAGCAGCTTAGGGGGACTAGCGTTGTGGGATACGCAGTATTTT.